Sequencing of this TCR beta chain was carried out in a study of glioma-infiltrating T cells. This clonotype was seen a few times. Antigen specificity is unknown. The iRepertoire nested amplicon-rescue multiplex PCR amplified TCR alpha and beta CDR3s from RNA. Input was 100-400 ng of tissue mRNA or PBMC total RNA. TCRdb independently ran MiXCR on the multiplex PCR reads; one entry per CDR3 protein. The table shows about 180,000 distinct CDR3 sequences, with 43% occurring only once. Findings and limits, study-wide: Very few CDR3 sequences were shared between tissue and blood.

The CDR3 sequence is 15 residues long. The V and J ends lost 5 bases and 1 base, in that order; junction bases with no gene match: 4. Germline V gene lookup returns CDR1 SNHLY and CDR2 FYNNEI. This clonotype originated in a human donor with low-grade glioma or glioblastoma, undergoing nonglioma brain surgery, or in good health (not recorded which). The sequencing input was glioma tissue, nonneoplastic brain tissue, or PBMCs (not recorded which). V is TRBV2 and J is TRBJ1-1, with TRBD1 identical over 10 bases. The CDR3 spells CASSKRTGGNTEAFF. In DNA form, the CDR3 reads TGTGCCAGCAGTAAACGGACAGGGGGGAACACTGAAGCTTTCTTT.